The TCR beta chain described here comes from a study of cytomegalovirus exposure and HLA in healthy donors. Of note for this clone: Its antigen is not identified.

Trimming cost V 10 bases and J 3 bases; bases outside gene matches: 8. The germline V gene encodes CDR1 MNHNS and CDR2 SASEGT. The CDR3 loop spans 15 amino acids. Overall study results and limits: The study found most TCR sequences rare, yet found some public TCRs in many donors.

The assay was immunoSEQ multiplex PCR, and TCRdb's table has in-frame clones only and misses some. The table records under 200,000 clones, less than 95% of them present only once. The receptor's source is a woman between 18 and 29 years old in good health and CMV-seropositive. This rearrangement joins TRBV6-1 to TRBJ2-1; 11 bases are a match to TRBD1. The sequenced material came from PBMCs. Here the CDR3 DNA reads TGTGCCATCCAGCCCGGGACAGGGGGCTACAATGAGCAGTTCTTC. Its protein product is CAIQPGTGGYNEQFF.